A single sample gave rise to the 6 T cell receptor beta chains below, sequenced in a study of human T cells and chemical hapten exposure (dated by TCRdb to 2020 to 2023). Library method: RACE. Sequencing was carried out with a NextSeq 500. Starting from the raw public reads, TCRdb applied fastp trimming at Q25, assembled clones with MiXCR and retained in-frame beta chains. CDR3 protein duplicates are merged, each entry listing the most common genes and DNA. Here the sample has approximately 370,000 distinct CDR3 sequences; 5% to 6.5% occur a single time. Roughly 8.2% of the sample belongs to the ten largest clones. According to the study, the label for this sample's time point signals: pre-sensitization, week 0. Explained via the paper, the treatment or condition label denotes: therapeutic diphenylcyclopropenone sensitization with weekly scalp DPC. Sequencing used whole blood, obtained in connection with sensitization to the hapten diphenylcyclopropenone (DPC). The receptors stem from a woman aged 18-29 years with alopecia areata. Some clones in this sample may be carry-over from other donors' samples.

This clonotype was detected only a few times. The CDR3 region has the DNA TGTGCCAGCAGCTTCCTACTAGCGGGGGGGCAGGGCAACTACAATGAGCAGTTCTTC. Translation: CASSFLLAGGQGNYNEQFF. The rearrangement links TRBV7-6 to TRBJ2-1, with 13 bases fitting TRBD2. Germline loops: CDR1 SGHVS, CDR2 FNYEAQ. The CDR3 runs 19 residues. V shed 3 bases and J 3 bases; nucleotides not matched to a gene: 11.

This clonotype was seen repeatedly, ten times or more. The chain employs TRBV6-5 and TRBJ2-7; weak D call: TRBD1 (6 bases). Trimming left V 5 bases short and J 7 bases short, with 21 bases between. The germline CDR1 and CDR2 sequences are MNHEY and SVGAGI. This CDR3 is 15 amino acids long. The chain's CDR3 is CASSPSNTGMREQYF. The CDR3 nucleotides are TGTGCCAGCAGTCCATCAAATACAGGGATGCGGGAGCAGTACTTC.

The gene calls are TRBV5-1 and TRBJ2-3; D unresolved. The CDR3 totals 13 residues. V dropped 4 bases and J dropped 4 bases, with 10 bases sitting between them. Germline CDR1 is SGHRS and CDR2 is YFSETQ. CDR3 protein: CASSIPDSDTQYF. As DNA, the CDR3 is TGCGCCAGCAGCATCCCTGACTCAGATACGCAGTATTTT.

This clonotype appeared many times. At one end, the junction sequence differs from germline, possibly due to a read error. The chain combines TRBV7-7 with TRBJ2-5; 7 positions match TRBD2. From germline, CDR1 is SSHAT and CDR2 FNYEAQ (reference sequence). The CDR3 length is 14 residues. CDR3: CASSVSGAAETQYF. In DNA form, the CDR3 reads TGTGCTAGCAGCGTCAGCGGGGCCGCCGAGACCCAGTACTTC.

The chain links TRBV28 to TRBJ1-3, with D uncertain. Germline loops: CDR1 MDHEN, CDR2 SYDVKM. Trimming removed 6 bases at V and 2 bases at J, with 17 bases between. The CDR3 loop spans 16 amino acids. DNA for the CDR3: TGTGCCAGCAGGCCGATAGGGCCTCCCCCTGGAAACACCATATATTTT. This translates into CASRPIGPPPGNTIYF.

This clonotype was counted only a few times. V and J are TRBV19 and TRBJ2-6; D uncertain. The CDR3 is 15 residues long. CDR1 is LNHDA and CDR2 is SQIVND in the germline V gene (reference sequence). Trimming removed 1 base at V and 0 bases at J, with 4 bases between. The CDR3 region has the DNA TGTGCCAGTAGTATAGCACCCTCTGGGGCCAACGTCCTGACTTTC. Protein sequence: CASSIAPSGANVLTF.